The subject of this entry is one TCR beta chain. J gave up 3 bases and V 4 bases, and 15 bases lay outside the gene matches. The CDR3 is made up of 19 amino acids. Germline CDR1 and CDR2: MNHEY and SVGEGT. This specimen comes from a study of blood T cell repertoires in COVID-19. Sequenced by immunoSEQ multiplex PCR; TCRdb stores in-frame clones only, minus some. This sample yields about 260,000 clones, of which 85% are seen a single time; about an eighth belongs to the top ten. This clonotype originated in a human donor in a cohort sampled during active COVID-19. The chain is built from TRBV6-2 or TRBV6-3 and TRBJ2-3; 11 bases align to TRBD2. Sequencing was done on a sample of peripheral blood. The CDR3 nucleotides are TGTGCCAGCAGTTTTGGTTTAGCGGGAGGGCGAAAGTCAACAGATACGCAGTATTTT. It encodes CASSFGLAGGRKSTDTQYF.